One and the same sample provided the 2 T cell receptor beta chains below, sequenced in a study of shared clonotypes between healthy human individuals. Method: immunoSEQ multiplex PCR; TCRdb's copy keeps in-frame clones and lacks some. The profile shows more than 450,000 clones, approximately 79% of them singletons. Source material: PBMCs. These receptor sequences come from a woman aged 40 to 55 in good health. Some clones in this sample may be carry-over from other donors' samples.

The J gene is TRBJ2-1, the V gene TRBV4-2; D is perhaps TRBD1 (6 bases). V lost 2 bases and J lost 0, with 8 bases in between. CDR3 length: 15 residues. The germline V gene has CDR1 LGHNA and CDR2 YNFKEQ. Written as DNA, the CDR3 is TGTGCCAGCAGCCAACAGGGGAGCTCCTACAATGAGCAGTTCTTC. Its translation: CASSQQGSSYNEQFF.

The rearrangement joins TRBV28 to TRBJ1-3, with a weak D call TRBD1 (5 bases). Trimming removed 8 bases at V and 7 bases at J, with 18 bases between. This CDR3 spans 14 amino acids. The germline gives CDR1 MDHEN, CDR2 SYDVKM. CDR3 bases: TGTGCCAGCGATCCAGGGAGATACGGGAACACCATATATTTT. This gives the protein CASDPGRYGNTIYF.